This T cell receptor (beta chain) was captured by sequencing in a study of T cell responses to AZD1222 COVID-19 vaccine. Study context: Combined were second doses at about 4 or about 12 weeks. Study-level results: Reportedly, nearly half the spike-specific TCRs target unmutated variant regions. It should be noted that donors were predominantly white British and more often female, and clonal diversity was possibly underestimated. CD4 TCRs associated with vaccination spanned spike, dominating at 160-218 and 743-854.

A word on this clone: Its antigen is as yet unknown.

The CDR3 is 15 residues long. The V gene lost 6 bases and the J gene lost 4 bases, with 18 bases spanning the gap. Germline CDR1 MGHRA, CDR2 YSYEKL. Generated by immunoSEQ multiplex PCR, the TCRdb table keeps only in-frame clones and is missing some. This sample carries about 100,000 clones, around nine tenths of them seen once, and the ten largest clones take 15% to 20%. The TCR was taken from an adult in good health. Specimen: peripheral blood, collected on day 0 of AZD1222 vaccination. This chain links TRBV4-1 with TRBJ1-1; TRBD1 might be the D (6 bases). CDR3 nucleotide sequence: TGCGCCAGCAGTCCACCAGACAGGCTTGGCACTGAAGCTTTCTTT. Protein: CASSPPDRLGTEAFF.